This TCR beta chain was identified in a study of naive and memory T cell subsets. Ligated cDNA underwent four rounds of PCR with nested alpha and beta constant region primers and SP2. One entry per CDR3 protein, called by TCRdb with MiXCR from the UMI-ligation and nested PCR reads. This repertoire shows some 40,000 distinct CDR3 sequences, approximately 11% found once; its top ten account for less than 4%. As for treatment: skin biopsy from PPD injection site in Mantoux-positive individual. An oligonucleotide containing a UMI was ligated to the 3' end of TCR cDNA. Losses at the gene ends were 3 bases for V and 6 bases for J; bases not matched to a gene: 4. The CDR3 contains 14 residues. Per the germline V gene, CDR1 is DFQATT and CDR2 is SNEGSKA (reference sequence). There are many counts of this clonotype.

The TCR was taken from an adult in good health. This sample comprised skin, obtained from a tuberculin skin test site. The chain has TRBV20-1 and TRBJ2-2, with 10 bases lining up with TRBD1. CDR3 region: CSASRQGAAGELFF. CDR3 sequence (DNA): TGCAGTGCTAGTCGACAGGGGGCTGCCGGGGAGCTGTTTTTT.